The sequence of this T cell receptor beta chain was determined in a study of beta chain features in type 1 diabetes listed by TCRdb under 2018. Context from the whole study: Mean age, gender distribution, total cell number and subset yield were not different between patients and healthy donors. A total of roughly 100,000,000 sorted cells were examined across all samples, and the number of cells per subset was strongly correlated with RNA yield. In the study, recently diagnosed type 1 diabetes patients and matched healthy donors were compared on the TCRB repertoires of their sorted circulating CD4+ T cell subsets. Whereas all 30 or so donors provided naive and central memory subsets, regulatory and stem cell-like memory subsets were isolated from just 8 patients and about 8 healthy donors.

The High Capacity cDNA Reverse Transcription Kit was used to reverse transcribe all of the isolated RNA, meaning that expressed TCRB transcripts were what got sequenced. Naive, central memory and regulatory T cell samples underwent deep immunoSEQ sequencing, averaging approximately 3.3 million total reads per sample. After sorted cells were lysed in RLT buffer, RNA was extracted with DNase-treated RNeasy Micro or Mini kits, with the choice depending on cell number. Each cell subset was processed separately to prevent cross-contamination, with patient and healthy donor samples processed together. The immunoSEQ multiplex PCR was used to amplify TCRB sequences from cDNA, generating 87-bp fragments that spanned the CDR3 region. Amplicons were sequenced on the Illumina HiSeq platform. The authors processed their data as follows. PCR bias was corrected computationally using synthetic template baselines, and reads within Hamming distance 2 were collapsed, with unmergeable singletons discarded. Reads were aligned against IMGT so that V, D and J genes, CDR3 length and insertions or deletions at six rearrangement sites could be assigned. Within each subset, clonotype counts were normalized to sorted cell number, after which true diversity and Gini coefficients were computed with the tcR R package. Repertoire sharing was quantified using the overlap coefficient calculated on TCRB nucleotide sequences. The clones in this table, taken by TCRdb from immuneACCESS, are in-frame only. Not every clone is retained; where verified, under half of the shortfall comes from an unresolved V gene, and the cause of the rest is unknown. From that table come the V and J calls and clone size; the DNA was used to work out D and trimming. The sample table records some 190,000 clones; around 7.8% of these occur just once. The top ten hold approximately 0.85% of the sample.

CDR1 is given as SGHNT and CDR2 as YYREEE, both from the germline V gene (reference sequence). V gives up 0 bases and J gives up 2 bases, and the segment between their germline ends measures 5 bases. Measured from the cysteine to the phenylalanine, the CDR3 is 13 residues long. The DNA shown is the 39-base CDR3, in frame from base 1. Study-wide findings and limitations: At VDJ recombination sites, patients with type 1 diabetes made fewer insertions and deleted more nucleotides, a pattern implying thymic rearrangement abnormalities. Only small numbers of individuals were included in the HLA sub-analyses, which left unresolved whether HLA type had any influence on TCRB rearrangement. In all four CD4+ subsets, TCRB CDR3 length was moderately but significantly shorter in type 1 diabetes patients. PCR might favor shorter templates, but patient and control samples were amplified and corrected together, so any skew would affect both groups equally. The naive, central memory and regulatory TCRB repertoires appeared to resemble one another more closely among patients than among healthy donors. Sequencing cDNA rather than genomic DNA could over-represent highly expressing activated cells, although activation and CD3 levels did not differ between groups.

Details on this clone: Its antigen target is currently unknown. No base qualities exist here, and no much larger clone lies one base off it.

Each donor gave one peripheral blood draw, averaging roughly 120 mL, which was collected into heparinised tubes. A BD FACSAria II and a panel including CD45RO, CCR7, CD25, CD127, CD95 and CD27 were used to sort naive, central memory, regulatory and stem cell-like memory CD4+ T cells. Every sorted population had a purity above 95%. PBMCs were separated immediately by Lymphoprep density gradient centrifugation and were stained directly, without being cultured. To minimize batch effects, samples were stained and sorted in pairs, one healthy donor with one patient per experiment. The clonotype was recovered from a woman aged 35 to 49 with type 1 diabetes. The sample consisted of central memory CD4+ T cells from blood. This chain is built from TRBV5-4 and TRBJ1-2; the D segment cannot be called with confidence. CDR3 reads: CASSLGANYGYTF. DNA sequence: TGTGCCAGCAGCTTGGGGGCCAACTATGGCTACACCTTC.